These T cell receptor beta chains were read from a single sample in a study of identical twins. TCRdb recomputed calls from the 5' RACE reads with MiXCR, one row per CDR3 protein. This table holds approximately 700,000 distinct CDR3 sequences, less than 7% found once. Input material: naive T cells sorted from blood. These receptors originate from a man between 18 and 29 years old in good health. CDR3s include the opening cysteine and the closing phenylalanine or tryptophan. D genes are given only for firm matches. Clone size is stated in some rows and not others, as once, few, many or a class when expanded.

V	length	J	D	size	DNA	CDR3
TRBV6-5	14	TRBJ2-7	NA	NA	TGTGCCAGCAGTTGGGGAATGCGGTCCTACGAGCAGTACTTC	CASSWGMRSYEQYF
TRBV6-6	13	TRBJ2-3	NA	NA	TGTGCCAGCAGAACCGGGCGCTATCTGACGCAGTATTTT	CASRTGRYLTQYF
TRBV9	15	TRBJ1-1	NA	many	TGTGCCAGCAGCTCCCAACAGGGCCTGAACACTGAAGCTTTCTTT	CASSSQQGLNTEAFF
TRBV7-2	13	TRBJ2-1	NA	many	TGTGCCAGCAGCTTAATAGACTACAATGAGCAGTTCTTC	CASSLIDYNEQFF
TRBV10-3	11	TRBJ2-1	NA	many	TGTGCCATCGAATGGCGCAATGAGCAGTTCTTC	CAIEWRNEQFF
TRBV6-1	15	TRBJ2-3	TRBD2	many	TGTGCCAGCAGGTGGGAGGGAGGGACCACAGATACGCAGTATTTT	CASRWEGGTTDTQYF
TRBV10-2	18	TRBJ2-5	TRBD2	many	TGCGCCAGCAGTACTGGGACTAGCGCCTTCCCCAGTCGGGAGACCCAGTACTTC	CASSTGTSAFPSRETQYF
TRBV15	18	TRBJ2-1	TRBD2	NA	TGTGCCACCAGCGGGGGTGGGACTAGCGGGCTTGACTACAATGAGCAGTTCTTC	CATSGGGTSGLDYNEQFF
TRBV12-3/TRBV12-4	15	TRBJ2-2	TRBD2	few	TGTGCCAGCAGTCATCGGGGGGGGAACACCGGGGAGCTGTTTTTT	CASSHRGGNTGELFF
TRBV5-1	13	TRBJ2-2	TRBD1	many	TGCGCCAGTACTCGACAGGGGTCCGGGGAGCTGTTTTTT	CASTRQGSGELFF
TRBV27	13	TRBJ1-1	NA	few	TGTGCCAGCAGTCTCACCCGGACGAAAGAAGCTTTCTTT	CASSLTRTKEAFF
TRBV5-1	15	TRBJ2-5	NA	many	TGCGCCAGCAGCTTGGAGGGCTTAAGACAAGAGACCCAGTACTTC	CASSLEGLRQETQYF
TRBV9	15	TRBJ2-1	NA	many	TGTGCCAGCAGCGTAGCGGGGGCTAGGTCCAATGAGCAGTTCTTC	CASSVAGARSNEQFF
TRBV5-1	14	TRBJ2-3	NA	many	TGCGCCAGCAGACCGGGACTCCTTCGAGATACGCAGTATTTT	CASRPGLLRDTQYF
TRBV29-1	14	TRBJ1-1	TRBD1	many	TGCAGCGTCCACAGGGGAACAAGGAACACTGAAGCTTTCTTT	CSVHRGTRNTEAFF
TRBV6-1	18	TRBJ2-5	NA	few	TGTGCCAGCAGTGCCCTTATGCGGCGGGCAGGGGAAAAAGAGACCCAGTACTTC	CASSALMRRAGEKETQYF
TRBV19	14	TRBJ1-5	NA	many	TGTGCCAGTAGTATTGATCGGGTAGCTCAGCCCCAGCATTTT	CASSIDRVAQPQHF
TRBV20-1	15	TRBJ2-7	TRBD2	NA	TGCAGTGCTAGAGATTGGCTAGCGGGAGCTTACGAGCAGTACTTC	CSARDWLAGAYEQYF
TRBV18	15	TRBJ2-3	TRBD1	NA	TGTGCCAGCTCAAGTGGACAGGCAGAATTCGATACGCAGTATTTT	CASSSGQAEFDTQYF
TRBV20-1	14	TRBJ2-5	TRBD2	few	TGCAGTGCTAGAGATCAGAGGACTAGAGAGACCCAGTACTTC	CSARDQRTRETQYF
TRBV20-1	15	TRBJ1-6	NA	few	TGCAGTGCTAGCGACGAGGGAGGCTTTAATTCACCCCTCCACTTT	CSASDEGGFNSPLHF
TRBV27	14	TRBJ1-1	NA	few	TGTGCCAGCAGTTTACGCGGGTCGGGGACTGAAGCTTTCTTT	CASSLRGSGTEAFF
TRBV6-1	13	TRBJ1-2	TRBD1	few	TGTGCCAGCAGCCCTGGACAGGGCGGCGGCTACACCTTC	CASSPGQGGGYTF
TRBV29-1	12	TRBJ2-3	NA	many	TGCAGCGTTCTTAGACGCACAGATACGCAGTATTTT	CSVLRRTDTQYF
TRBV20-1	14	TRBJ1-1	NA	few	TGCAGTGCTAGAGGTGCGGGGGGGAGCACTGAAGCTTTCTTT	CSARGAGGSTEAFF
TRBV6-5	14	TRBJ1-4	TRBD1	NA	TGTGCCAGCAGTTCGACAGGGAAAAACGAAAAACTGTTTTTT	CASSSTGKNEKLFF
TRBV19	18	TRBJ2-1	NA	NA	TGTGCCAGTAGTATTTTTGGTGGGAAATTGAGCTCCTACAATGAGCAGTTCTTC	CASSIFGGKLSSYNEQFF
TRBV24-1	14	TRBJ1-1	TRBD1	many	TGTGCCACCCGACAGACAGGGCTGGACACTGAAGCTTTCTTT	CATRQTGLDTEAFF
TRBV10-3	14	TRBJ1-1	TRBD1	many	TGTGCCATCAGCATACAGGGGAACGACACTGAAGCTTTCTTT	CAISIQGNDTEAFF
TRBV7-9	16	TRBJ2-3	NA	many	TGTGCCAGCAGCTTAGCAATTGGCGGGAGCACAGATACGCAGTATTTT	CASSLAIGGSTDTQYF
TRBV15	13	TRBJ2-3	NA	many	TGTGCCACCAGCAGAGATCCAGGAGATACGCAGTATTTT	CATSRDPGDTQYF
TRBV9	14	TRBJ1-3	NA	many	TGTGCCAGCAGCCCCGAGGGGGTCGGAAACACCATATATTTT	CASSPEGVGNTIYF
TRBV25-1	12	TRBJ1-2	NA	NA	TGTGCCAGCAGCCGAACGGGGATCGGCTACACCTTC	CASSRTGIGYTF
TRBV12-3/TRBV12-4	15	TRBJ1-6	NA	NA	TGTGCCAGCAAACCCCAGGGGACCTATAATTCACCCCTCCACTTT	CASKPQGTYNSPLHF
TRBV11-3	15	TRBJ2-2	TRBD2	few	TGTGCCAGCAGCTCCCTAGCGGGAGGTCGGGGGGAGCTGTTTTTT	CASSSLAGGRGELFF
TRBV24-1	14	TRBJ2-1	NA	many	TGTGCCACCAGTGATTTGAGGCAGGGGGGTGAGCAGTTCTTC	CATSDLRQGGEQFF
TRBV20-1	17	TRBJ2-3	TRBD1	many	TGCAGTGCTAGATATTGGGGGACAGGGAAAAACACAGATACGCAGTATTTT	CSARYWGTGKNTDTQYF
TRBV18	12	TRBJ1-5	NA	NA	TGTGCCAGCTCACCACCGGGAAAGCCCCAGCATTTT	CASSPPGKPQHF
TRBV19	16	TRBJ1-2	TRBD1	few	TGTGCCAGTAGTACTTGGGACAGGGAGGGCTTCTATGGCTACACCTTC	CASSTWDREGFYGYTF
TRBV7-2	17	TRBJ2-3	TRBD2	few	TGTGCCAGCAGCTTATACCCGACTAGCGGGGGCACAGATACGCAGTATTTT	CASSLYPTSGGTDTQYF
TRBV11-2	14	TRBJ2-3	NA	many	TGTGCCAGCAGCGAATCTTGGGGAGAAGATACGCAGTATTTT	CASSESWGEDTQYF
TRBV10-3	12	TRBJ2-3	NA	many	TGTGCCATCGGTGGGGGCACAGATACGCAGTATTTT	CAIGGGTDTQYF
TRBV12-2	19	TRBJ1-2	NA	once	TGTGCAAGTCGCCTAAACCGCGGGACTTCGAGTGGGCATACCTATGGCTACACCTTC	CASRLNRGTSSGHTYGYTF
TRBV9	15	TRBJ2-1	NA	few	TGTGCCAGCAGCGTAGATGCGAGCTCCTACAATGAGCAGTTCTTC	CASSVDASSYNEQFF
TRBV12-3/TRBV12-4	14	TRBJ1-1	NA	few	TGTGCCAGCAGACAAGAAGGGGGGGGAACTGAAGCTTTCTTT	CASRQEGGGTEAFF
TRBV2	12	TRBJ1-6	NA	NA	TGTGCCAGCAGATACAGGCGTTCACCCCTCCACTTT	CASRYRRSPLHF
TRBV2	14	TRBJ1-4	NA	few	TGTGCCAGCAGCCTGACGGTCACTAATGAAAAACTGTTTTTT	CASSLTVTNEKLFF
TRBV14	14	TRBJ1-4	NA	NA	TGTGCCAGCAGCCAAGTAGGGGAGGCCGTAAAACTGTTTTTT	CASSQVGEAVKLFF
TRBV20-1	13	TRBJ2-7	NA	NA	TGCAGTGCCCACCCTTTGAGTTCGAACGAGCAGTACTTC	CSAHPLSSNEQYF
TRBV5-1	15	TRBJ2-7	TRBD2	NA	TGCGCCAGCAGCTCGACTAGCGAGATTCCCTACGAGCAGTACTTC	CASSSTSEIPYEQYF
TRBV20-1	12	TRBJ2-1	TRBD1	NA	TGCAGTGCTTGGGACAGCCGACAAGAGCAGTTCTTC	CSAWDSRQEQFF
TRBV4-2	16	TRBJ2-2	NA	many	TGTGCCAGCAGCCAAGATCTTTCCCTCCCCACCGGGGAGCTGTTTTTT	CASSQDLSLPTGELFF
TRBV19	15	TRBJ1-1	TRBD1	NA	TGTGCCAGTAGTCCCCAGACAGGGTCGGTCACTGAAGCTTTCTTT	CASSPQTGSVTEAFF
TRBV5-6	13	TRBJ2-5	NA	NA	TGTGCCAGCAGGAAACAGAGCTTGGAGACCCAGTACTTC	CASRKQSLETQYF
TRBV20-1	15	TRBJ1-2	TRBD1	many	TGCAGTGCTAGCCACGTCGAGGGGGCGCGGTATGGCTACACCTTC	CSASHVEGARYGYTF